Listed here is a single TCR beta chain. Its antigen is still unknown. Using immunoSEQ multiplex PCR, the repertoire was profiled, and TCRdb retains in-frame clones only, with some absent. In the table there are some 200,000 clones, approximately 86% of which are singletons. The data originate from a study of cytomegalovirus exposure and HLA in healthy donors. As for the study in general: The roughly 120 validation repertoires used the same platform as the approximately 670 first-cohort repertoires (as reported by a later analysis). General observations from the study: In vitro checks showed that a few CMV-associated chains really do target CMV antigens.

The source of this sequence is a man aged 30 to 45 in good health and CMV-seropositive. The sample consisted of PBMCs.

The CDR3 coding sequence is TGTGCCAGCAGCGTAGCCGCGGGCTATGGCTACACCTTC. Translated, it gives CASSVAAGYGYTF. This chain uses TRBV9 with TRBJ1-2; D not resolved. The CDR3 covers 13 residues. Per germline, CDR1 SGDLS and CDR2 YYNGEE. Trimming removed 0 bases from V and 4 bases from J, with 7 bases in between.